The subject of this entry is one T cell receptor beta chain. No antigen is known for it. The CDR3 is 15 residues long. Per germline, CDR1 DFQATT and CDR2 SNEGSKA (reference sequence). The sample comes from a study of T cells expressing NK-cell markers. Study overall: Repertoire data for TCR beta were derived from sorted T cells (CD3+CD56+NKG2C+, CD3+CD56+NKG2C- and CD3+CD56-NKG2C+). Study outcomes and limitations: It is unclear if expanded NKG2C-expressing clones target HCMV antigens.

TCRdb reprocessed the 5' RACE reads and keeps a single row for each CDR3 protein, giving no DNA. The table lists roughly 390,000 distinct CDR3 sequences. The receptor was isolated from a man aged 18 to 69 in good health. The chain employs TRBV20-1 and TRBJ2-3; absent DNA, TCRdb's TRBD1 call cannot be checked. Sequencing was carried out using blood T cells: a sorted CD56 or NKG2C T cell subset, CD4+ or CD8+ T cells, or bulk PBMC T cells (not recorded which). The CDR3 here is CSARAGGERTDTQYF.